The rows below give T cell receptor beta chains drawn from one sample of a study of blood T cells in healthy people across ages. TCRdb reanalysed the 5' RACE reads using MiXCR and keeps one entry per CDR3 protein. The table has approximately 960,000 distinct CDR3 sequences, just under 30% seen once; the top ten hold 10%. The data also belong to a second study, concerning T cells of mothers and their children.

Sequenced input: blood. The receptor set was obtained from a woman aged 35 to 49 in good health. Both conserved end residues are part of each CDR3. Each record gives: V gene, D gene, J gene, CDR3 protein. A D gene is named only where the DNA matches it firmly.

v_gene: TRBV4-1
d_gene: TRBD1
j_gene: TRBJ1-6
CDR3aa: CASSQVGQAYNSPLHF

v_gene: TRBV20-1
d_gene: NA
j_gene: TRBJ1-1
CDR3aa: CSARRTANTEAFF

v_gene: TRBV28
d_gene: TRBD2
j_gene: TRBJ2-5
CDR3aa: CASRSPGLAGLQETQYF

v_gene: TRBV20-1
d_gene: NA
j_gene: TRBJ1-2
CDR3aa: CSARGGGDGNYGYTF

v_gene: TRBV12-3/TRBV12-4
d_gene: NA
j_gene: TRBJ2-5
CDR3aa: CASSLGSLLRYF

v_gene: TRBV29-1
d_gene: TRBD2
j_gene: TRBJ2-1
CDR3aa: CSVEEWGGATSYNEQFF

v_gene: TRBV20-1
d_gene: NA
j_gene: TRBJ2-6
CDR3aa: CSAGGASGANVLTF

v_gene: TRBV10-3
d_gene: TRBD1
j_gene: TRBJ2-1
CDR3aa: CAISEYGQGTDNGQFF

v_gene: TRBV11-2
d_gene: NA
j_gene: TRBJ1-5
CDR3aa: CASSLDFVQPQHF

v_gene: TRBV9
d_gene: TRBD2
j_gene: TRBJ2-3
CDR3aa: CASSSGGTTSTQYF

v_gene: TRBV6-1
d_gene: TRBD1
j_gene: TRBJ1-2
CDR3aa: CASSELGQGDGYTF

v_gene: TRBV3-1
d_gene: TRBD1
j_gene: TRBJ2-3
CDR3aa: CASSPRPGQGIGSTDTQYF

v_gene: TRBV9
d_gene: NA
j_gene: TRBJ2-1
CDR3aa: CASSVLGGSSYNEQFF

v_gene: TRBV9
d_gene: NA
j_gene: TRBJ2-7
CDR3aa: CASSETGSYREQYF

v_gene: TRBV18
d_gene: NA
j_gene: TRBJ2-6
CDR3aa: CASSPDSGANVLTF

v_gene: TRBV7-2
d_gene: TRBD2
j_gene: NA
CDR3aa: CASSLAPKRGTYEQYF

v_gene: TRBV20-1
d_gene: NA
j_gene: TRBJ1-1
CDR3aa: CSAKPRRANTEAFF

v_gene: TRBV21-1
d_gene: NA
j_gene: TRBJ2-3
CDR3aa: CASSKKNRGTDTQYF

v_gene: TRBV29-1
d_gene: NA
j_gene: TRBJ1-4
CDR3aa: CSVGGNGEKLFF

v_gene: TRBV30
d_gene: TRBD1
j_gene: TRBJ2-2
CDR3aa: CAVSGTGSRLARTGELFF

v_gene: TRBV6-1
d_gene: NA
j_gene: TRBJ2-1
CDR3aa: CASSELEETQFF

v_gene: TRBV7-9
d_gene: NA
j_gene: TRBJ1-1
CDR3aa: CASSNTGFNTEAFF

v_gene: TRBV5-5
d_gene: NA
j_gene: TRBJ2-3
CDR3aa: CASSLGHASDTQYF

v_gene: TRBV7-2
d_gene: TRBD2
j_gene: TRBJ2-3
CDR3aa: CASSLELAGGTQYF

v_gene: TRBV24-1
d_gene: TRBD1
j_gene: TRBJ2-3
CDR3aa: CATSDLTGGSDTQYF

v_gene: TRBV20-1
d_gene: TRBD2
j_gene: TRBJ2-7
CDR3aa: CSARAPLAGSYEQYF

v_gene: TRBV11-2
d_gene: NA
j_gene: TRBJ1-4
CDR3aa: CASSLSQATNEKLFF

v_gene: TRBV29-1
d_gene: TRBD1
j_gene: TRBJ1-5
CDR3aa: CSVSQGASNQPQHF

v_gene: TRBV28
d_gene: TRBD1
j_gene: TRBJ2-1
CDR3aa: CASRRTGTGGYNEQFF

v_gene: TRBV7-2
d_gene: TRBD2
j_gene: TRBJ2-3
CDR3aa: CASSSKAGGPSSVDTQYF

v_gene: TRBV4-1
d_gene: TRBD2
j_gene: TRBJ2-3
CDR3aa: CASSQAQAGDTQYF